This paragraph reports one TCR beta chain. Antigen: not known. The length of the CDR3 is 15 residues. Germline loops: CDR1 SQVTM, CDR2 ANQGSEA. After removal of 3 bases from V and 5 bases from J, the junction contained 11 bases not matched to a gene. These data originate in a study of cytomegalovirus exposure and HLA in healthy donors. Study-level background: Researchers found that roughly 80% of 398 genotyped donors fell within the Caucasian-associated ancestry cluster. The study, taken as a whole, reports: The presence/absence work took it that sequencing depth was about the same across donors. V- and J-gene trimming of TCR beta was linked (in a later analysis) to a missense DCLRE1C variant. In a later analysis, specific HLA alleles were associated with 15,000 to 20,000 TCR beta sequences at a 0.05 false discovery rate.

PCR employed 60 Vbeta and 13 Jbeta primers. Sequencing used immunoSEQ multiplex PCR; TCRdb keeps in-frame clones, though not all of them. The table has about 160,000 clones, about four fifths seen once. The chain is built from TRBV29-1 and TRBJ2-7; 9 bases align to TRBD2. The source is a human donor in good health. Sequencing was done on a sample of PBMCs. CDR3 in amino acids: CSVDYGSSGVNEQYF. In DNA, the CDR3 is TGCAGCGTTGACTACGGCTCTAGCGGGGTCAACGAGCAGTACTTC.